Described below is a single TCR beta chain sequence and its context. This clone was seen just once. The target of this receptor is not known. Per-base quality was not reported, and no clone a single base away is much larger than it. Trimming removed 3 bases from V and 8 bases from J; the gene matches leave 8 bases unexplained. CDR1 is given as SGDLS and CDR2 as YYNGEE, both from the germline V gene. The CDR3 runs 15 residues from the cysteine to the phenylalanine. Of all the DNA, just the CDR3 is kept, 45 bases in frame from base 1. This record belongs to a study of cytomegalovirus exposure and HLA in healthy donors (dated by TCRdb to about 2017). Background on the whole study: According to an earlier analysis of 587 of the donors, 150 million to 200 million T cells yielded 120 million or so unique TCR beta sequences and less than 300 Gb of sequence data. Approximately 310 gigabases of sequencing data and tens of millions of unique TCR sequences were included in an early release covering roughly 600 HLA-typed donors. Among the roughly 430 genotyped donors, approximately 76% belonged to the genetic ancestry cluster associated with self-reported Caucasian donors. The study was designed to test whether signatures of past pathogen exposure could be identified by cataloging public T cell receptors. The T cell repertoires of 700 or so subjects were profiled by immunosequencing and related to cytomegalovirus serostatus. Besides the first cohort of 666 subjects, a separate validation cohort made up of 120 different subjects was used. The study combined high-throughput TCR immunosequencing, statistical association of individual TCRs with disease status, and machine learning to predict cytomegalovirus infection status. A later analysis re-analyzed previously published TCR beta repertoires from 600 to 850 donors and added high-resolution HLA genotyping to study TCR occurrence patterns. Rather than drawing on any new phenotypic data, the later analysis identified candidate immune exposures from TCR beta sequences and the way those sequences occurred across donors. To decide whether each TCR beta V gene segment behaved as functional or pseudogenic, an earlier analysis of 587 of the donors relied on high-throughput TCR beta sequencing. Donor age, sex, ethnicity and CMV serostatus were collected together with the repertoire data. In a later genetic analysis, genome-wide SNP genotypes for about 65% of the roughly 670 donors were used, and that subset was treated as a discovery cohort. All discovery cohort repertoires had been generated on a single sequencing platform. Class I and class II HLA loci were covered by the typing at four-digit resolution. The number of donors typed differed by locus, with 629-630 for A, B, C, DRB1 and DQB1, 522 for DQA1, approximately 580 for DPA1, and around 460 for DPB1. Because of strong linkage in the cohort, 4 to 6 DR-DQ haplotypes were treated as single units for association and clustering. Among roughly 370 genotyped donors of the cohort, an average of 235,054 unique TCR beta nucleotide sequences were sequenced per donor, approximately 20% of them non-productive. Overall results and qualifications from the work: Three of the identified cytomegalovirus-associated TCR beta chains were confirmed in vitro to be specific for cytomegalovirus antigens. An earlier analysis of around 600 of the donors showed that most TCR beta V segments appeared in productive rearrangements either about 90% or about 30% of the time, which broadly matched IMGT annotations. Correlated functional status among segregating V segments might reflect linkage disequilibrium, but an unknown experimental factor could not be ruled out. A group of highly shared sequence variants was considered likely to be a technical artifact of the sequencing pipeline. Most TCR sequences were observed very rarely across donors, whereas some public TCRs were present in many individuals. Immune exposure information for the cohort was limited to CMV serostatus. A further reported finding was that TCR beta sequences accurately predicted the HLA-A and HLA-B alleles for most subjects in the first cohort. According to a later genetic analysis, donors in an Asian-associated ancestry cluster had fewer N-insertions in productive TCRs than the approximately 670-donor mean. Assigning TCR associations to individual alleles was difficult when HLA alleles, especially DR and DQ, strongly co-occurred. A later genetic analysis associated a missense DCLRE1C variant with V-gene and J-gene trimming of TCR beta chains, and an independent cohort replicated the association. A later analysis associated 16,951 TCR beta sequences with specific HLA alleles at a false discovery rate of 0.05. In a later analysis, TCR association rates were found to vary across HLA loci, with the most associated TCRs seen for DRB1 alleles and the fewest for HLA-C alleles. Presence/absence analyses assumed roughly uniform sequencing depth across donors, an assumption that may not hold. The classifier was reported to diagnose cytomegalovirus status with high specificity and sensitivity in both the original and validation cohorts. This cohort had only TCR beta chains sequenced, and the lack of alpha or paired-chain data limited which features could be detected. HLA typing was unavailable for some donors at each locus, so association tests used only the typed subset. Compared with equally common non-associated chains, HLA-associated TCR beta chains in a later analysis were more clonally expanded and had lower generation probabilities. In the study, roughly 160 TCR beta chains were listed as associated with cytomegalovirus. The authors suggested that the approach could potentially be generalized to other disease states and immunological phenotypes. Several of the top co-occurrence clusters appeared to be linked to parvovirus B19, influenza, CMV and Epstein-Barr virus, according to a later analysis. Most CMV-associated TCR beta chains appeared to be HLA-restricted in a later analysis, and the HLA associations seemed to be driven largely by CMV exposure. Roughly 17 rarely observed V segments, including chromosome 9 orphons, were excluded from the earlier analysis of several hundred of the donors because counts were too low. The 87-base-pair reads could not distinguish some IMGT-functional V segments, including TRBV6-2 and TRBV6-3, so those segments were excluded.

Library generation was performed with the immunoSEQ multiplex PCR assay. For the multiplex PCR, a mixture combining 60 forward primers for TCR Vbeta segments and 13 reverse primers for TCR Jbeta segments was used. Amplification of the CDR3 region of rearranged TCR beta genes was performed with a multiplex PCR assay on genomic DNA. On the Illumina HiSeq System, the amplified TCR beta libraries were sequenced as 87-base-pair reads. The authors processed their data as follows. In a later analysis, tens of millions of unique TCR beta chains were counted across the 650 to 750 repertoires, and roughly 10 million of these chains were shared by at least two donors. A nearest-neighbor algorithm error-corrected the raw reads and collapsed the reads into unique sequences, merging closely related sequences to remove PCR and sequencing errors. CDR3 sequences were aligned to IMGT reference sequences to assign V, D and J gene segments. Each retained sequence needed at least a six-nucleotide match to both a V gene segment and a J gene segment. Rearrangements were called productive when the CDR3 lacked stop codons and stayed in frame with V and J; all others were non-productive. Following IMGT convention, CDR3 was defined as the stretch from the second conserved V-encoded cysteine to the conserved J-encoded phenylalanine. The earlier analysis of 500 to 650 of the donors excluded any sequence lacking an unambiguous match to a single V gene segment. In an earlier analysis of almost 600 of the donors, a V segment was called functional when productive rearrangements were above 56.7%, and segregating when the standard deviation between donors exceeded 5%. A statistical classification framework was developed to diagnose cytomegalovirus status using the catalog of TCR beta chain sequences. In a later analysis, V and J genes were assigned by comparing TCR nucleotide sequences against IMGT/GENE-DB human TR gene sequences. Using the TCRdist pipeline, a later analysis assigned CDR3 sequences along with most-parsimonious VDJ recombination scenarios. In a later analysis, every TCR beta chain was defined by the combination of its CDR3 amino acid sequence and its V-gene family, and reads without a unique V-gene family were dropped. To address suspected cross-contamination and a sequencing artifact, a later analysis removed around 600 highly shared, low-generation-probability nucleotide sequences. For each public chain, a later analysis derived a clonal expansion index from normalized ranks of inferred template counts within each repertoire. In a later analysis, generation probabilities were computed with a VDJ recombination model fitted to out-of-frame rearrangements, and the resulting probabilities were checked against IGoR. In a later analysis, TCR-TCR, TCR-HLA and TCR-CMV co-occurrence was scored with hypergeometric tests, and a repertoire-size bias correction was applied to TCR pairs. In a later analysis, false discovery rates were estimated by permuting HLA or CMV assignments 20 times. In a later analysis, co-occurring TCRs were grouped using DBSCAN, and TCRdist sequence similarity was added for clustering within HLA-allele-positive subsets. Co-occurrence clustering excluded repertoires with fewer than 30,000 or more than 120,000 public chains, plus five with anomalous nucleotide sharing. In TCRdb, the immuneACCESS table is reduced to in-frame sequences with V and J assigned. These tables do not hold every clone; where another copy was compared, an unresolved V gene accounts for under half, and the others remain unexplained. Clonal size and the V and J genes are those of that table, whereas D and trimming came from the DNA. The sample profile shows about 160,000 clones; 75% to 80% of them were found once. The leading ten clones occupy more than 0.75% of the sample.

The cohort consisted of 600 to 750 healthy bone marrow donors. All cohort members were sampled while nominally healthy, although unrecorded immune exposures were likely present. The donor tested CMV seropositive, placing the donor among the 310 or so seropositive members of the cohort. A peripheral blood sample was collected from each donor, and TCR beta sequencing was performed on peripheral blood mononuclear cells. Genomic DNA extraction from the blood cell samples was performed with the Qiagen DNeasy Blood Extraction Kit. The V and J segments used are TRBV9 and TRBJ1-4; 9 of the junction bases match TRBD1. The source of this sequence is a woman aged 45-65 years in good health and CMV-seropositive. Sequenced input: PBMCs. The sequence in DNA is TGTGCCAGCAGCGGAACCGGGACAGGGTTGGAAAAACTGTTTTTT. Translated, this is CASSGTGTGLEKLFF.